This passage covers 32 T cell receptor beta chains from one sample sequenced in a study of cytomegalovirus exposure and HLA in healthy donors. It was with 60 Vbeta and 13 Jbeta primers that the PCR ran. Libraries were prepared by immunoSEQ multiplex PCR; TCRdb keeps only in-frame clonotypes and omits some of them. The data show 75,000 to 95,000 clones, 84% seen once. Sequenced input: PBMCs. These receptors all come from a man in his late teens or twenties in good health and CMV-seronegative.

V usage is TRBV7-2 and J usage is TRBJ2-7, with 9 bases identical to TRBD2. The junction had 2 bases not matched to a gene; V was cut back by 1 base and J by 1 base. Germline assignment: CDR1 SGHTA and CDR2 FQGNSA. The CDR3 spans 15 residues. The CDR3 nucleotides read TGTGCCAGCAGCTTAGAGCGGGAGGATTCCTACGAGCAGTACTTC. Translated: CASSLEREDSYEQYF.

The chain joins TRBV7-6 to TRBJ2-7, with 10 bases aligning to TRBD1. Looked up from germline, CDR1 is SGHVS and CDR2 is FNYEAQ. CDR3 length: 16 amino acids. V shed 5 bases and J 4 bases; nucleotides not matched to a gene: 11. CDR3 sequence reads: CASSLQPGTGEYEQYF. Here the CDR3 DNA reads TGTGCCAGCAGCCTACAGCCCGGGACAGGGGAGTACGAGCAGTACTTC.

This sequence joins TRBV18 and TRBJ1-5; weak D call: TRBD1 (6 bases). Trimming cost V 3 bases and J 3 bases, with 18 bases left between them. The CDR3 runs 17 residues. CDR1 KGHSH and CDR2 LQKENI come from the germline V gene. The CDR3 reads CASSPFAGRGANQPQHF. CDR3 in DNA: TGTGCCAGCTCACCTTTCGCGGGCAGGGGAGCCAATCAGCCCCAGCATTTT.

The chain recombines TRBV9 with TRBJ1-2; TRBD1 is a possible D gene (5 bases). CDR3 length: 14 residues. V lost 7 bases to trimming and J lost 6 bases, with 19 bases between them. Per the germline V gene, CDR1 is SGDLS and CDR2 is YYNGEE. The DNA of the CDR3 is TGTGCCAGCGGGTCGGGGGGTCGGGTGAATGGCTACACCTTC. Its translation is CASGSGGRVNGYTF.

CDR3 nucleotides: TGTGCCAGCAGCCAAGAAACTAGCGGGCACTACGAGCAGTACGTC. Its protein product is CASSQETSGHYEQYV. The chain is built from TRBV4-2 and TRBJ2-7; the match to TRBD2 covers 9 bases. With 0 bases clipped from V and 3 bases from J, the junction kept 3 bases outside the gene matches. The CDR3 loop spans 15 amino acids. Germline V gives CDR1 LGHNA, CDR2 YNFKEQ.

The chain combines TRBV6-5 with TRBJ1-1, with 7 positions matching TRBD1. Trimming cost V 6 bases and J 8 bases; bases outside gene matches: 9. The CDR3 is made up of 13 amino acids. Germline assignment: CDR1 MNHEY and CDR2 SVGAGI. The CDR3 sequence: CASSSTQGREAFF. CDR3 coding DNA: TGTGCCAGCAGCTCTACACAGGGGAGGGAAGCTTTCTTT.

The rearrangement uses TRBV11-3 and TRBJ2-3; no definite D call. The CDR3 has 12 amino acids. The germline CDR1 and CDR2 sequences are SGHNT and YENEEA. Trimming left V 2 bases short and J 10 bases short, with 10 bases between. Written as DNA, the CDR3 is TGTGCCAGCAGCTTAATAGGCCAGGCGCAGTATTTT. Translating it yields CASSLIGQAQYF.

The V and J genes are TRBV7-8 and TRBJ1-3, with D possibly being TRBD1 (6 bases). Germline lookup yields CDR1 SGHVS and CDR2 FQNEAQ. This CDR3 contains 15 residues. Trimming removed 3 bases from V and 0 bases from J, with 9 bases in between. The DNA for the CDR3 is TGTGCCAGCAGCTTTAGACAGGACTCTGGAAACACCATATATTTT. It specifies CASSFRQDSGNTIYF.

This chain uses TRBV7-9 with TRBJ2-7; 9 bases are shared with TRBD2. There are 15 residues in the CDR3. Germline CDR1 reads SEHNR; CDR2 reads FQNEAQ (reference sequence). With 5 bases clipped from V and 6 bases from J, the junction kept 11 bases outside the gene matches. CDR3 protein: CASSPRGLALVEQYF. In DNA form, the CDR3 reads TGTGCCAGCAGCCCAAGGGGACTAGCTTTAGTCGAGCAGTACTTC.

J is TRBJ2-5 and V is TRBV29-1; the match to TRBD1 covers 7 bases. The closer fit of TRBJ2-7 to the DNA end suggests the J call may be wrong. Looked up from germline, CDR1 is SQVTM and CDR2 is ANQGSEA. This CDR3 has 13 amino acids. The CDR3 loop is CSVGRDSTYEQYF. Here the CDR3 DNA reads TGCAGCGTTGGAAGGGACAGCACCTACGAGCAGTACTTC.

The chain carries TRBV5-1 and TRBJ2-1; 7 nucleotides line up with TRBD1. V lost 5 bases, J lost 4 bases, and 6 bases stayed unmatched. Germline V gene sequence: CDR1 SGHRS, CDR2 YFSETQ. CDR3 length: 14 amino acids. The CDR3 loop reads CASRPGTDYNEQFF. The CDR3 bases are TGCGCCAGCAGACCTGGGACAGATTACAATGAGCAGTTCTTC.

The gene calls are TRBV5-1 and TRBJ2-1; 10 bases map to TRBD2. Germline trimming cut 3 bases from V and 7 bases from J; bases unmatched to any gene: 7. This CDR3 is built from 15 residues. Germline V gene lookup returns CDR1 SGHRS and CDR2 YFSETQ. For the CDR3, the DNA is TGCGCCAGCAGCTCAATAGCGGGAGGTCATAATGAGCAGTTCTTC. This codes for CASSSIAGGHNEQFF.

The rearrangement links TRBV28 to TRBJ1-5; D is uncertain. With 10 bases removed from V and 4 bases from J, the gap between germline ends came to 20 bases. This CDR3 contains 15 residues. Germline V gives CDR1 MDHEN, CDR2 SYDVKM. The CDR3 spells CATIPNSVANQPQHF. The CDR3 DNA reads as TGTGCCACCATACCGAACAGTGTCGCAAATCAGCCCCAGCATTTT.

V usage is TRBV25-1 and J usage is TRBJ1-2; a possible D gene is TRBD1 (5 bases). Germline V gene lookup returns CDR1 MGHDK and CDR2 SYGVNS. This CDR3 has 15 residues. Trimming shortened V by 7 bases and J by 3 bases, and 18 bases separated the two germline ends. CDR3 in amino acids: CASIEHGFRDYGYTF. CDR3 in DNA: TGTGCCAGCATCGAACACGGGTTCAGGGACTATGGCTACACCTTC.

The CDR3 sequence is CASSLALGQGGTEAFF. CDR3 DNA sequence: TGTGCCAGCAGCTTAGCGTTGGGACAGGGCGGCACTGAAGCTTTCTTT. The chain couples TRBV7-9 to TRBJ1-1, with 9 positions matching TRBD1. The V segment lost 0 bases and the J segment 4 bases; nucleotides outside the gene matches: 6. The germline gives CDR1 SEHNR, CDR2 FQNEAQ (reference sequence). The CDR3 runs to 16 residues.

The gene calls are TRBV18 and TRBJ2-5; 8 nucleotides line up with TRBD1. V dropped 3 bases and J dropped 2; count of bases not matched to a gene: 2. CDR1 is KGHSH and CDR2 is LQKENI in the germline V gene. The CDR3 consists of 14 residues. CDR3 in amino acids: CASSPGQVQETQYF. CDR3 DNA: TGTGCCAGCTCACCGGGACAGGTACAAGAGACCCAGTACTTC.

The J gene is TRBJ1-1, the V gene TRBV19, with unresolved D. The germline V gene has CDR1 LNHDA and CDR2 SQIVND (reference sequence). The CDR3 consists of 13 residues. Trimming removed 5 bases from V and 0 bases from J, with 7 bases in between. DNA for the CDR3: TGTGCCAGTAGTCTCGAGTTGAACACTGAAGCTTTCTTT. Residues: CASSLELNTEAFF.

The chain uses TRBV19 and TRBJ2-3; 10 positions match TRBD2. In germline, CDR1 is LNHDA, CDR2 SQIVND (reference sequence). CDR3 length: 16 amino acids. J lost 4 bases, V lost 3 bases, and 7 bases had no gene match. The CDR3 DNA is TGTGCCAGTAGTATGTTGGCTAGCGGGAGTGCAGATACGCAGTATTTT. Encoded protein: CASSMLASGSADTQYF.

The chain links TRBV15 to TRBJ2-7, with D perhaps TRBD2 (5 bases). This CDR3 has 14 amino acids. V was trimmed by 5 bases and J by 7 bases, leaving 18 bases between them. CDR1 and CDR2 from the germline V gene are LNHNV and YYDKDF (reference sequence). Here the CDR3 reads CATSRRGSTREQYF. CDR3 nucleotides: TGTGCCACCAGCCGACGGGGTTCGACGCGGGAGCAGTACTTC.

The CDR3 protein is CASRETGRTDTQYF. As DNA, the CDR3 is TGTGCCAGCAGGGAGACAGGGCGCACAGATACGCAGTATTTT. V gene TRBV11-2 combines with J gene TRBJ2-3; 7 positions agree with TRBD1. V lost 6 bases and J lost 1; bases outside the gene matches: 4. The CDR3 runs to 14 residues. Germline V gene lookup returns CDR1 SGHAT and CDR2 FQNNGV.

This clone was counted a single time. The chain couples TRBV6-6 to TRBJ1-1, with TRBD1 matching 8 bases. This CDR3 has 15 amino acids. The V gene end was trimmed by 6 bases and the J gene end by 4 bases; junction bases not matched to a gene: 10. Germline CDR1 reads MNHNY; CDR2 reads SVGAGI (reference sequence). The CDR3 coding sequence is TGTGCCAGCAGCTCATGGACAGGGTCGAGCACTGAAGCTTTCTTT. This gives the protein CASSSWTGSSTEAFF.

This chain links TRBV25-1 with TRBJ2-5, with TRBD2 as a possible D gene (5 bases). The CDR3 has 13 residues. V lost 4 bases to trimming and J lost 2 bases, with 8 bases between them. Germline lookup yields CDR1 MGHDK and CDR2 SYGVNS. CDR3: CASSGGFQETQYF. CDR3 nucleotide sequence: TGTGCCAGCAGTGGAGGGTTTCAAGAGACCCAGTACTTC.

V is TRBV30 and J is TRBJ1-4; possibly TRBD1 for D (5 bases). The germline CDR1 and CDR2 sequences are GTSNPN and SVGIG (reference sequence). This CDR3 spans 14 amino acids. V shed 7 bases and J shed 5 bases, with 17 bases lying between them. CDR3 protein: CAFLTGTHNEKLFF. CDR3 DNA: TGTGCCTTTCTAACCGGGACTCACAATGAAAAACTGTTTTTT. Looking up the rest from reference TRBV30 and TRBJ1-4 gives the full variable domain: SQTIHQWPATLVQPVGSPLSLECTVEGTSNPNLYWYRQAAGRGLQLLFYSVGIGQISSEVPQNLSASRPQDRQFILSSKKLLLSDSGFYLCAFLTGTHNEKLFFGSGTQLSVL.

This clone was detected only once. The J gene is TRBJ2-6, the V gene TRBV9, with 7 bases fitting TRBD1. The CDR3 covers 19 residues. Germline CDR1 is SGDLS and CDR2 is YYNGEE. After removal of 4 bases from V and 1 base from J, the junction contained 14 bases not matched to a gene. CDR3 nucleotide sequence: TGTGCCAGCAGCTCCCCCACAGGGGAAGTGAGTTCTGGGGCCAACGTCCTGACTTTC. The encoded protein is CASSSPTGEVSSGANVLTF.

J is TRBJ1-2 and V is TRBV2; 9 nucleotides match TRBD1. CDR1 and CDR2 (germline): SNHLY, FYNNEI. CDR3 size: 15 residues. Trimming cost V 7 bases and J 3 bases; bases outside gene matches: 9. The CDR3 bases are TGTGCCAGCACCAAAACCGGACAGGGGTACTATGGCTACACCTTC. Its translation: CASTKTGQGYYGYTF.

The V call is TRBV25-1, the J call TRBJ1-2; TRBD1 is a possible D gene (5 bases). Trimming removed 6 bases from V and 4 bases from J, with 12 bases in between. CDR3 length: 13 residues. Germline V lookup: CDR1 MGHDK, CDR2 SYGVNS. The CDR3 DNA follows: TGTGCCAGCAGGACGGGGGGTTCCTATGGCTACACCTTC. It codes for CASRTGGSYGYTF.

V is TRBV14 and J is TRBJ1-1, with D possibly matching TRBD1 (5 bases). The CDR3 sequence is 15 residues long. Germline lookup yields CDR1 SGHDN and CDR2 FVKESK. Between the trimmed V and J ends, which lost 3 bases and 5 bases, there was a span of 16 bases. CDR3 in DNA: TGTGCCAGCAGCCAGGCCCAGGGCGGTGGGACTGAAGCTTTCTTT. This codes for CASSQAQGGGTEAFF.

With regard to this clone: One end of the junction varies from germline; a read error may be responsible. The gene calls are TRBV6-1 and TRBJ1-2; D unclear. This CDR3 comprises 13 residues. CDR1 is MNHNS and CDR2 is SASEGT in the germline V gene. In DNA, the CDR3 is TGTGCCAGCAAGATAGGGCAGGACTACGGCTACACCTTC. Translation gives CASKIGQDYGYTF.

CDR3 amino acids: CASSLSRRPGQRDGYTF. The CDR3 DNA is TGTGCCAGCAGCTTATCTCGCCGACCGGGACAGCGGGATGGCTACACCTTC. The chain couples TRBV13 to TRBJ1-2; 7 bases map to TRBD1. CDR1 is PRHDT and CDR2 is FYEKMQ in the germline V gene (reference sequence). This CDR3 has 17 amino acids. The V gene end was trimmed by 2 bases and the J gene end by 6 bases; junction bases not matched to a gene: 15. The whole variable domain, filled in from reference TRBV13 and TRBJ1-2, reads AAGVIQSPRHLIKEKRETATLKCYPIPRHDTVYWYQQGPGQDPQFLISFYEKMQSDKGSIPDRFSAQQFSDYHSELNMSSLELGDSALYFCASSLSRRPGQRDGYTFGSGTRLTVV.

The chain links TRBV5-4 to TRBJ2-7, with D possibly being TRBD1 (5 bases). V lost 4 bases to trimming and J lost 6 bases, with 17 bases between them. The CDR3 has 14 residues. CDR1 is SGHNT, CDR2 YYREEE, per germline (reference sequence). CDR3 sequence (DNA): TGTGCCAGCAGCCAGGTCGACAGTCTGGGCGAGCAGTACTTC. It yields the protein CASSQVDSLGEQYF.

This clone was observed a few times. For the CDR3, the DNA is TGCACCAGCAGCCAAGATTTGAGGGAGGGCACAGATACGCAGTATTTT. As protein: CTSSQDLREGTDTQYF. The chain carries TRBV1 and TRBJ2-3; TRBD2, the D gene given by the table, was not confirmed from the DNA. TRBV1 is labeled a pseudogene. The CDR3 is 16 amino acids.

The chain links TRBV29-1 to TRBJ2-5; 7 positions match TRBD2. The J segment lost 5 bases and the V segment lost 6 bases, leaving 6 bases of the junction unmatched. The CDR3 is made up of 12 amino acids. Germline CDR1 reads SQVTM; CDR2 reads ANQGSEA. The CDR3 here is CSVGGVGETQYF. The CDR3, as DNA: TGCAGCGTGGGAGGGGTTGGGGAGACCCAGTACTTC.